This is a list of T cell receptor beta chains from one sample in a study of OX40 agonist ivuxolimab in advanced cancers. Sequencing was performed with immunoSEQ multiplex PCR; in TCRdb, only in-frame clones are kept and a portion is missing. This sample has more than 50,000 clones; roughly 84% occur once, and the top ten carry 27%. Sequencing used CD4+ or CD8+ T cells sorted from blood, obtained in a trial of the OX40 agonist ivuxolimab. All receptors come from an adult with an advanced solid tumor such as melanoma, head and neck, liver or kidney cancer. Both conserved end residues are part of each CDR3. The D gene is left open where the match is weak. Size is stated for part of the rows, as once, few or many counts, or as a class when the clone is expanded.

j_gene,d_gene,v_gene,abundance,CDR3nt,CDR3aa
TRBJ2-1,TRBD2,TRBV5-1,.,TGCGCCAGCAGCTCTCTAGCGGGAAGACACAATGAGCAGTTCTTC,CASSSLAGRHNEQFF
TRBJ2-7,.,TRBV2,.,TGTGCCAGCAGTCCGGACGTTGAGGATCAGTACTTC,CASSPDVEDQYF
TRBJ2-3,TRBD2,TRBV9,.,TGTGCCAGCAGCGTAATGCGGGAGGGCAGAGATACGCAGTATTTT,CASSVMREGRDTQYF
TRBJ2-7,TRBD2,TRBV7-9,.,TGTGCCAGCACAACAAGCGGGCGGGAGGGGAGTGGGTACGAGCAGTACTTC,CASTTSGREGSGYEQYF
TRBJ2-1,.,TRBV7-8,.,TGTGCCAGCAGCTTAGAGGAAGGGGCTGGGCAGTTCTTC,CASSLEEGAGQFF
TRBJ1-5,.,TRBV30,.,TGTGCCTGGAGTAGGGGTAGCAATCAGCCCCAGCATTTT,CAWSRGSNQPQHF
TRBJ2-3,.,TRBV5-4,.,TGTGCCAGCAGCATACCCACAGATACGCAGTATTTT,CASSIPTDTQYF
TRBJ2-3,TRBD2,TRBV7-9,few,TGTGCCAGCAGCTTTGGGACTAGCGGGAGGGCCCTCACAGATACGCAGTATTTT,CASSFGTSGRALTDTQYF
TRBJ2-1,.,TRBV6-1,.,TGTGCCAGTAATCAGGACAGCTCCTACAATGAGCAGTTCTTC,CASNQDSSYNEQFF
TRBJ2-6,.,TRBV18,.,TGTGCCAGCTCAGCAGGGACGGGTGGGGCCAACGTCCTGACTTTC,CASSAGTGGANVLTF
TRBJ2-2,TRBD2,TRBV19,.,TGTGCCAGTAGTACCAGCGGGAGGGCCGTTGACACCGGGGAGCTGTTTTTT,CASSTSGRAVDTGELFF
TRBJ2-7,.,TRBV11-2,.,TGTGCCAGCAGCCTCCAACCCGGGACTGTCTACGAGCAGTACTTC,CASSLQPGTVYEQYF
TRBJ2-2,.,TRBV9,.,TGTGCCAGCAGCTCAAACCTTGAGGTGGACACCGGGGAGCTGTTTTTT,CASSSNLEVDTGELFF
TRBJ1-6,.,TRBV6-5,.,TGTGCCAGCAGTTACGGCGCTAGTTCACCCCTCCACTTT,CASSYGASSPLHF
TRBJ2-3,.,TRBV10-1,.,TGCGCCAGCAGTAGGGATAGCACAGATACGCAGTATTTT,CASSRDSTDTQYF
TRBJ1-1,.,TRBV14,.,TGTGCCAGCAGCCAAGCCCCAGGGTGGGGGACTGAAGCTTTCTTT,CASSQAPGWGTEAFF
TRBJ2-7,TRBD2,TRBV13,few,TGTGCCAGCAGCTCTAAGGGGGTCAGACTAGCGGGAGGTTCGGGGCAGTACTTC,CASSSKGVRLAGGSGQYF
TRBJ1-3,.,TRBV5-1,.,TGCGCCAGCAGCTTGGCCAGCCTTAGCTCTGGAAACACCATATATTTT,CASSLASLSSGNTIYF
TRBJ2-1,TRBD2,TRBV4-1,.,TGCGCCAGCAGCCAAGGCTCGGGGGGGCAACACAATGAGCAGTTCTTC,CASSQGSGGQHNEQFF
TRBJ2-7,TRBD1,TRBV6-1,.,TGTGCCAGCAGTGAAGCGCTTGGGACAGATTTCTACGAGCAGTACTTC,CASSEALGTDFYEQYF
TRBJ2-7,TRBD1,TRBV7-2,.,TGTGCCAGCAGCTTAGGAACAGGGGCATGGGAGCAGTACTTC,CASSLGTGAWEQYF
TRBJ2-1,.,TRBV11-3,.,TGTGCCAGCAGCCCTCGCCAATCTACAGACGATGAGCAGTTCTTC,CASSPRQSTDDEQFF
TRBJ2-1,.,TRBV5-1,.,TGCGCCAGCAGCTTGGATCCAGGGTACAATGAGCAGTTCTTC,CASSLDPGYNEQFF
TRBJ1-1,.,TRBV5-1,.,TGCGCCAGCAGCTTAACAGCCGGGAACACTGAAGCTTTCTTT,CASSLTAGNTEAFF
TRBJ2-7,.,TRBV19,.,TGTGCCAGTAGTATCCGGGGTGCCTCCTCCTACGAGCAGTACTTC,CASSIRGASSYEQYF
TRBJ2-5,.,TRBV27,.,TGTGCCAGCAGTCTCCGGACGGCACAAGAGACCCAGTACTTC,CASSLRTAQETQYF
TRBJ1-2,.,TRBV7-2,.,TGTGCCAGCAGCTTAAGAGGAGCAAACTATGGCTACACCTTC,CASSLRGANYGYTF
TRBJ2-5,TRBD1,TRBV5-1,.,TGCGCCAGCAGTTCCGGGACAGCACCCCGAGAGACCCAGTACTTC,CASSSGTAPRETQYF
TRBJ2-3,.,TRBV4-3,.,TGCGCCAGCAGCCAAGATCTTCTTGGAGGCACGCAGTATTTT,CASSQDLLGGTQYF
TRBJ1-2,.,TRBV18,.,TGTGCCAGCTCACCACCGGGGACTAACTATGGCTACACCTTC,CASSPPGTNYGYTF
TRBJ2-3,TRBD2,TRBV7-2,.,TGTGCCAGCAGCTTAGGCGGGGGGGCCCCAGATACGCAGTATTTT,CASSLGGGAPDTQYF
TRBJ2-5,TRBD2,TRBV10-1,.,TGCGCCAGCAGTGACCTAGGACTAGCGGAACAAGAGACCCAGTACTTC,CASSDLGLAEQETQYF
TRBJ2-1,.,TRBV21-1,.,TGTGCCAGCAGCAAAGAACCTAGCGGTGCTATTGAGCAGTTCTTC,CASSKEPSGAIEQFF
TRBJ1-2,.,TRBV10-3,few,TGTGCCATCAGTGAGTCAGAAGGTGGCAGAGGCTACACCTTC,CAISESEGGRGYTF
TRBJ1-2,.,TRBV10-2,.,TGCGCCAGCAGGGGTTTCCAGGGTAACTATGGCTACACCTTC,CASRGFQGNYGYTF
TRBJ2-2,TRBD1,TRBV19,.,TGTGCCAGTAGTATAGGACAGGGGGCATTAACCGGGGAGCTGTTTTTT,CASSIGQGALTGELFF
TRBJ2-5,.,TRBV5-4,.,TGTGCCAGCAGCCGGGGCCAACAAGAGACCCAGTACTTC,CASSRGQQETQYF
TRBJ2-7,.,TRBV6-6,.,TGTGCCAGCAGTTACGGCGGCATCTACGAGCAGTACTTC,CASSYGGIYEQYF
TRBJ2-5,TRBD2,TRBV18,.,TGTGCCAGCTCACCTAGCGGGACTGGTTCGGAGACCCAGTACTTC,CASSPSGTGSETQYF
TRBJ1-6,.,TRBV7-2,.,TGTGCCAGCAGCTTAGATCCCTTGGATTCACCCCTCCACTTT,CASSLDPLDSPLHF
TRBJ2-3,.,TRBV19,.,TGTGCCAGTACCCTCTACCGGGGGAGCACAGATACGCAGTATTTT,CASTLYRGSTDTQYF
TRBJ2-1,TRBD2,TRBV2,.,TGTGCCAGCCGGCGGGAGGGCCTCAATGAGCAGTTCTTC,CASRREGLNEQFF
TRBJ1-1,.,TRBV19,.,TGTGCCACCATTCGGAACACTGAAGCTTTCTTT,CATIRNTEAFF
TRBJ2-7,.,TRBV5-8,.,TGTGCCAGCAGCTTGGGACCGGTCTCCTACGAGCAGTACTTC,CASSLGPVSYEQYF
TRBJ2-2,.,TRBV19,.,TGTGCCAGTAGTCCCCAGGGATCCCGCCCGAACACCGGGGAGCTGTTTTTT,CASSPQGSRPNTGELFF
TRBJ1-5,.,TRBV28,.,TGTGCCAGCAGCTATAACTCCGGACAGTTCAATCAGCCCCAGCATTTT,CASSYNSGQFNQPQHF
TRBJ2-2,.,TRBV28,.,TGTGCCAGCAGTTTAAACACAGGCCTCTACATGAACACCGGGGAGCTGTTTTTT,CASSLNTGLYMNTGELFF
TRBJ2-5,TRBD1,TRBV27,.,TGTGCCAGCAGTTCGTACGACAGGGGGTTCCAAGAGACCCAGTACTTC,CASSSYDRGFQETQYF
TRBJ2-1,TRBD2,TRBV11-3,.,TGTGCCAGCAGCTTATCTAGCGGGATTTACAATGAGCAGTTCTTC,CASSLSSGIYNEQFF
TRBJ2-6,.,TRBV28,.,TGTGCCAGCCTCAGACTTGGGGCGGGCGGGGCCAACGTCCTGACTTTC,CASLRLGAGGANVLTF
TRBJ1-2,TRBD1,TRBV5-6,once,TGTGCCAGCAGCTTGTTAGGGACAGGGGGCCACTATGGCTACACCTTC,CASSLLGTGGHYGYTF